Presented here are 13 T cell receptor beta chains from one specimen sequenced in a study of blood T cell repertoires in COVID-19 (dated by TCRdb to between 2020 and 2021). Library preparation used the immunoSEQ multiplex PCR assay. Held by TCRdb, this immuneACCESS table contains in-frame sequences only and omits some clones. Under half of the omission traces to an unresolved V gene where checked; the cause of the rest is unknown. Present in this sample are roughly 170,000 clones, about 85% of which were seen just once. Of the sample, roughly 5.4% is held by the ten largest clones. The sequenced sample consisted of peripheral blood. Receptors originate from a woman aged 45-65 years with COVID-19, enrolled during active disease.

This clone has only one observation. This chain connects TRBV13 to TRBJ2-7; 7 bases are a match to TRBD1. This CDR3 spans 13 amino acids. Germline V CDR1 and CDR2: PRHDT, FYEKMQ (reference sequence). After removal of 5 bases from V and 5 bases from J, the junction contained 6 bases not matched to a gene. The CDR3 bases are TGTGCCAGCAGCCCCGCCGGGACAGACGAGCAGTACTTC. Translation gives CASSPAGTDEQYF.

The rearrangement uses TRBV20-1 and TRBJ1-6; no clear D. V lost 3 bases to trimming and J lost 0 bases, with 15 bases between them. CDR3 size: 17 residues. The germline CDR1 and CDR2 sequences are DFQATT and SNEGSKA (reference sequence). The CDR3 spells CSASRGSTSSYNSPLHF. The CDR3 coding sequence is TGCAGTGCTAGTCGAGGATCTACGAGCTCCTATAATTCACCCCTCCACTTT.

The chain combines TRBV19 with TRBJ1-6; TRBD1 is a possible D gene (6 bases). CDR1 and CDR2 from the germline V gene are LNHDA and SQIVND (reference sequence). The CDR3 runs 10 residues. The CDR3 spells CAVVSYRVHF. Written as DNA, the CDR3 is TGTGCAGTAGTATCCTACAGGGTCCACTTT.

The chain joins TRBV7-9 to TRBJ2-5, with D tentatively TRBD1 (5 bases). Between the trimmed V and J ends, which lost 5 bases and 5 bases, there was a span of 12 bases. The CDR3 runs to 13 residues. Germline V CDR1 and CDR2: SEHNR, FQNEAQ (reference sequence). The CDR3 loop reads CASSVQGRETQYF. As DNA, the CDR3 is TGTGCCAGCAGCGTCCAGGGTCGGGAGACCCAGTACTTC.

The chain joins TRBV6-1 to TRBJ2-3, with TRBD1 as a possible D gene (6 bases). V was pared by 1 base and J by 0 bases, with 8 bases between. CDR1 is MNHNS and CDR2 is SASEGT in the germline V gene. The CDR3 loop spans 15 amino acids. The CDR3 nucleotides are TGTGCCAGCAGTGAAGGGACAGCTAGCACAGATACGCAGTATTTT. Protein: CASSEGTASTDTQYF.

The chain uses TRBV27 and TRBJ1-2; 7 nucleotides match TRBD1. The CDR3 runs 16 residues. V trimming: 4 bases; J trimming: 3 bases; junction bases outside the gene matches: 11. Germline CDR1 is MNHEY and CDR2 is SMNVEV (reference sequence). The CDR3: CASSSEGQRFDYGYTF. CDR3 coding DNA: TGTGCCAGCAGTTCAGAGGGACAGCGATTTGACTATGGCTACACCTTC.

This CDR3 is CASSLLSEKLFF. In nucleotides, the CDR3 is TGTGCCAGCAGTTTATTGAGTGAAAAACTGTTTTTT. This chain joins TRBV28 and TRBJ1-4, with unresolved D. Between the trimmed V and J ends, which lost 1 base and 7 bases, there was a span of 4 bases. Germline V CDR1 and CDR2: MDHEN, SYDVKM. This CDR3 has 12 amino acids.

This rearrangement joins TRBV28 to TRBJ2-7; 12 nucleotides match TRBD2. The CDR3 runs 14 residues. Germline-derived CDR1 and CDR2 are MDHEN and SYDVKM. With 4 bases clipped from V and 4 bases from J, the junction kept 2 bases outside the gene matches. The CDR3 DNA reads TGTGCCAGCAGTTGGACTAGCGGGGAGTACGAGCAGTACTTC. This gives the protein CASSWTSGEYEQYF.

This rearrangement joins TRBV23-1 to TRBJ2-7; 7 bases line up with TRBD1. TRBV23-1 is an ORF, and what it does is uncertain. The CDR3 loop spans 19 amino acids. The ends lost 2 bases at V and 0 bases at J; junction bases unmatched: 16. In nucleotides, the CDR3 is TGCGCCAGCAGTCAACGCTCGCCACCGGGACAGCCAAACTCCTACGAGCAGTACTTC. Translating gives CASSQRSPPGQPNSYEQYF.

The count of this clone is one. V usage is TRBV4-1 and J usage is TRBJ1-1; 9 nucleotides line up with TRBD1. The germline gives CDR1 MGHRA, CDR2 YSYEKL. With 5 bases clipped from V and 1 base from J, the junction kept 5 bases outside the gene matches. The CDR3 has 15 amino acids. CDR3 nucleotides: TGCGCCAGCAGCGGGTCGACAGGGGGGAACACTGAAGCTTTCTTT. This encodes CASSGSTGGNTEAFF.

The chain employs TRBV19 and TRBJ2-3, with D possibly being TRBD1 (5 bases). CDR1 is LNHDA and CDR2 is SQIVND in the germline V gene (reference sequence). V was clipped by 5 bases and J by 0 bases, with 12 bases between them. The length of the CDR3 is 15 residues. The CDR3 DNA reads as TGTGCCAGTAGTGCCTCAGGGATAAGCACAGATACGCAGTATTTT. Its protein product is CASSASGISTDTQYF.

The chain uses TRBV10-3 and TRBJ2-7, with 12 bases aligning to TRBD1. The CDR3 has 13 amino acids. J lost 5 bases, V lost 6 bases, and 2 bases had no gene match. CDR1 and CDR2 (germline): ENHRY, SYGVKD. CDR3 in amino acids: CAIRGTGGHEQYF. In DNA form, the CDR3 reads TGTGCCATCAGAGGGACAGGGGGCCACGAGCAGTACTTC.

Notes on this clone: Other DNA variants within this sample encode the same CDR3. J is TRBJ2-2 and V is TRBV5-1; 8 bases fit TRBD2. CDR1 is SGHRS, CDR2 YFSETQ, per germline. V lost 4 bases and J lost 0; bases outside the gene matches: 5. The CDR3 length is 16 residues. The CDR3 loop is CASSLRAGANTGELFF. The CDR3 nucleotides are TGCGCCAGCAGCCTCCGAGCGGGGGCGAACACCGGGGAGCTGTTTTTT.